This paragraph covers one T cell receptor (beta chain) sequence. The sample is drawn from a study of cytotoxic CD8 clonotypes in ibrutinib-treated CLL. This table comes from immunoSEQ multiplex PCR, and its TCRdb copy is limited to in-frame clones, with some not included. Of 45,000 to 65,000 clones listed, roughly 80% are singletons. The clonotype comes from a human donor with chronic lymphocytic leukemia. Material: PBMCs, obtained after 24 months of ibrutinib treatment.

The CDR3 bases are TGCAGCGCTGTAGACGGGGATGGCTACACCTTC. It translates to CSAVDGDGYTF. The genes are TRBV29-1 and TRBJ1-2; D not certain. Trimming shortened V by 7 bases and J by 6 bases, and 12 bases separated the two germline ends. There are 11 residues in the CDR3. Germline CDR1 is SQVTM and CDR2 is ANQGSEA.